These 14 T cell receptor beta chains were all obtained from the same sample, sequenced in a study of T cells after yellow fever vaccination. A single record per CDR3 protein comes from TCRdb applying MiXCR to the 5' RACE reads. The data contain 500,000 to 650,000 distinct CDR3 sequences, about 12% of them singletons. This specimen consisted of PBMCs, obtained on the day of the yellow fever booster vaccination. These receptors originate from a man aged 25-40 years who received the YFV17D yellow fever vaccine.

The chain combines TRBV11-2 with TRBJ2-5; the D is unclear. The CDR3 is 16 residues long. V gave up 5 bases and J gave up 0 bases, with 16 bases separating them. Germline V gene sequence: CDR1 SGHAT, CDR2 FQNNGV. The CDR3: CASSPQQTAYQETQYF. The CDR3 DNA reads TGTGCCAGCAGCCCCCAACAAACAGCGTACCAAGAGACCCAGTACTTC.

The rearrangement uses TRBV14 and TRBJ2-1; a possible D gene is TRBD2 (5 bases). This CDR3 comprises 15 residues. Germline V CDR1 and CDR2: SGHDN, FVKESK. V dropped 8 bases and J dropped 1 base, with 15 bases sitting between them. CDR3 residues: CASEQTRVSYNEQFF. CDR3 DNA sequence: TGTGCCAGCGAGCAAACGCGGGTTTCCTACAATGAGCAGTTCTTC.

The chain employs TRBV5-1 and TRBJ1-5; a weak D match, TRBD1 (6 bases). The germline gives CDR1 SGHRS, CDR2 YFSETQ. V lost 2 bases, J lost 2 bases, and 8 bases lay in between. The CDR3 has 14 amino acids. CDR3 coding DNA: TGCGCCAGCAGCTTCCCAGGGGGCAATCAGCCCCAGCATTTT. This translates into CASSFPGGNQPQHF.

The gene calls are TRBV4-1 and TRBJ1-2; TRBD1 aligns across 7 bases. This CDR3 is built from 15 residues. The junction had 5 bases not matched to a gene; V was cut back by 0 bases and J by 4 bases. The germline V gene encodes CDR1 MGHRA and CDR2 YSYEKL. CDR3 amino acids: CASSQETGFGYGYTF. The CDR3 DNA follows: TGCGCCAGCAGCCAAGAGACAGGGTTTGGCTATGGCTACACCTTC.

The gene calls are TRBV12-3 or TRBV12-4 and TRBJ2-7; no clear D. The CDR3 is 14 residues long. V was pared by 8 bases and J by 3 bases, with 17 bases between. Here the CDR3 reads CASARRPIDYEQYF. The CDR3 DNA follows: TGTGCCAGCGCACGTCGACCGATTGACTACGAGCAGTACTTC.

The chain is built from TRBV28 and TRBJ2-1; D is unclear. CDR3 length: 11 amino acids. In germline, CDR1 is MDHEN, CDR2 SYDVKM. V gave up 5 bases and J gave up 12 bases, with 11 bases separating them. The chain's CDR3 is CASSALFLQFF. The CDR3 nucleotides are TGTGCCAGCAGTGCTCTCTTCCTGCAGTTCTTC.

This clonotype was observed at least ten times. The DNA for the CDR3 is TGCGCCAGCAGCTTGAGCTGGCCGACTAGCACAGATACGCAGTATTTT. This gives the protein CASSLSWPTSTDTQYF. The chain couples TRBV5-1 to TRBJ2-3; D not certain. The CDR3 is 16 residues long. CDR1 is SGHRS and CDR2 is YFSETQ in the germline V gene. V was cut by 1 base and J by 0 bases, with 12 bases left in between.

The chain links TRBV7-2 to TRBJ1-2; 10 bases fit TRBD1. CDR1 is SGHTA and CDR2 is FQGNSA in the germline V gene. The CDR3 length is 17 residues. V lost 1 base and J lost 8; bases outside the gene matches: 13. CDR3 sequence (DNA): TGTGCCAGCAGCTTAGGTGGGACAGGGGACCTTATTTGGGGCTACACCTTC. Protein: CASSLGGTGDLIWGYTF. The variable domain in full, completed from reference TRBV7-2 and TRBJ1-2, reads GAGVSQSPSNKVTEKGKDVELRCDPISGHTALYWYRQSLGQGLEFLIYFQGNSAPDKSGLPSDRFSAERTGGSVSTLTIQRTQQEDSAVYLCASSLGGTGDLIWGYTFGSGTRLTVV.

The table lists this clonotype with many counts. The V and J genes are TRBV3-1 and TRBJ1-1; D perhaps matches TRBD1 (6 bases). From germline, CDR1 is LGHDT and CDR2 YNNKEL (reference sequence). The V gene lost 1 base and the J gene lost 11 bases, with 17 bases spanning the gap. There are 14 residues in the CDR3. The CDR3 sequence is CASSQGGGDIDAFF. The CDR3 bases are TGTGCCAGCAGCCAAGGAGGGGGGGACATTGATGCTTTCTTT.

The sample holds many counts of this clonotype. The V call is TRBV20-1, the J call TRBJ2-7; 10 bases line up with TRBD2. This CDR3 is 16 amino acids long. Germline V gives CDR1 DFQATT, CDR2 SNEGSKA (reference sequence). J gave up 3 bases and V 6 bases, and 14 bases lay outside the gene matches. The CDR3 DNA follows: TGCAGTGCCGAGGCTCTAGCGGGAGCCATCCTCTACGAGCAGTACTTC. It encodes CSAEALAGAILYEQYF.

This clonotype has a count of ten or more. J is TRBJ1-1 and V is TRBV20-1; perhaps TRBD1 as D (5 bases). The CDR3 sequence is 12 residues long. Germline CDR1 is DFQATT and CDR2 is SNEGSKA (reference sequence). V was cut by 3 bases and J by 1 base, with 6 bases left in between. The CDR3 DNA reads TGCAGTGCTAGGAGGGGGAACACTGAAGCTTTCTTT. It specifies CSARRGNTEAFF.

The sample holds a few counts of this clonotype. At one end, the junction sequence differs from germline, possibly due to a read error. The chain couples TRBV7-9 to TRBJ2-7; tentatively, D is TRBD1 (7 bases). Germline-derived CDR1 and CDR2 are SEHNR and FQNEAQ (reference sequence). This CDR3 region has 12 residues. CDR3 sequence: CASTLQGREQYF. The CDR3 DNA sequence: TGTGCCAGCACCTTACAGGGGAGGGAGCAGTACTTC.

This clonotype was seen only a few times. J is TRBJ2-5 and V is TRBV20-1; 11 bases are a match to TRBD1. The J segment lost 1 base and the V segment lost 5 bases, leaving 6 bases of the junction unmatched. The CDR3 covers 15 residues. Germline values: CDR1 DFQATT, CDR2 SNEGSKA (reference sequence). The CDR3, as DNA: TGCAGTGCTGCGGGGGGGACAGGGGGCCAAGAGACCCAGTACTTC. Translation: CSAAGGTGGQETQYF.

V usage is TRBV5-6 and J usage is TRBJ2-6; 10 nucleotides line up with TRBD1. Germline-derived CDR1 and CDR2 are SGHDT and YYEEEE. The J segment lost 1 base and the V segment lost 2 bases, leaving 6 bases of the junction unmatched. CDR3 length: 18 amino acids. The CDR3 here is CASSFQGTGVSGANVLTF. The DNA of the CDR3 is TGTGCCAGCAGCTTCCAGGGGACAGGGGTATCTGGGGCCAACGTCCTGACTTTC.